A selection of T cell receptor beta chains follows, all from one sample in a study of Graves' ophthalmopathy and Graves' hyperthyroidism. One entry per CDR3 protein results from TCRdb running MiXCR on the multiplex PCR reads. The sample holds a few hundred thousand distinct CDR3 sequences, over 15% seen once. Sequencing used peripheral blood. Receptor source: a woman aged 18-29 years with stable Graves' hyperthyroidism. The CDR3 runs from the conserved cysteine through the conserved F or W. Fields, in order: J gene, V gene, D gene, clone size, CDR3 DNA, CDR3 protein. The D gene is left open where the match is weak. A clone size is listed for some rows: how often the clone was seen (once, few, many), or a class if it is expanded.

j_call: TRBJ1-1
v_call: TRBV20-1
d_call: .
clone_size: many
cdr3_nt: TGCAGTGCCCCAGGGTACAACACTGAAGCTTTCTTT
cdr3_aa: CSAPGYNTEAFF

j_call: TRBJ2-5
v_call: TRBV15
d_call: .
clone_size: many
cdr3_nt: TGTGCCACCAGCAGATCTCATACCGAAGAGACCCAGTACTTC
cdr3_aa: CATSRSHTEETQYF

j_call: TRBJ1-5
v_call: TRBV2
d_call: .
clone_size: many
cdr3_nt: TGTGCCAGCAGGGAAGCCCCGGGGAATCAGCCCCAGCATTTT
cdr3_aa: CASREAPGNQPQHF

j_call: TRBJ1-5
v_call: TRBV12-3/TRBV12-4
d_call: .
clone_size: .
cdr3_nt: TGTGCCAGCAGTTTAGAGGGGAATCAGCCCCGGCATTTT
cdr3_aa: CASSLEGNQPRHF

j_call: TRBJ2-6
v_call: TRBV6-2/TRBV6-3
d_call: .
clone_size: many
cdr3_nt: TGTGCCAGCAGTTACAGCTCTGGGGCCAACGTCCTGACTTTC
cdr3_aa: CASSYSSGANVLTF

j_call: TRBJ1-2
v_call: TRBV7-9
d_call: .
clone_size: .
cdr3_nt: TGTGCCAGCAGTAAAAGTGGGTCCTATGGCTACACCTTC
cdr3_aa: CASSKSGSYGYTF

j_call: TRBJ2-5
v_call: TRBV6-2/TRBV6-3
d_call: .
clone_size: .
cdr3_nt: TGTGCCAGCAGGGGTCGGGGCCCTTGGGAAGAGACCCAGTACTTC
cdr3_aa: CASRGRGPWEETQYF

j_call: TRBJ2-5
v_call: TRBV12-3/TRBV12-4
d_call: .
clone_size: .
cdr3_nt: TGTGCCAGCACCCCCCCCGGGCTGGGAGAGACCCAGTACTTC
cdr3_aa: CASTPPGLGETQYF

j_call: TRBJ2-4
v_call: TRBV7-2
d_call: TRBD1
clone_size: few
cdr3_nt: TGTGCCAGCAGCGACCTCCCGACAGGGGTCAAAAACATTCAGTACTTC
cdr3_aa: CASSDLPTGVKNIQYF

j_call: TRBJ2-6
v_call: TRBV5-4
d_call: .
clone_size: many
cdr3_nt: TGTGCCAGCAGACTGAAGGACGGGGCCAACGTCCTGACTTTC
cdr3_aa: CASRLKDGANVLTF

j_call: TRBJ1-2
v_call: TRBV12-3/TRBV12-4
d_call: .
clone_size: many
cdr3_nt: TGTGCCAGCAGTCCGTCACGTAACTATGGCTACACCTTC
cdr3_aa: CASSPSRNYGYTF

j_call: TRBJ2-5
v_call: TRBV12-3/TRBV12-4
d_call: TRBD2
clone_size: many
cdr3_nt: TGTGCCAGCAGACGCAGACTAGCGGGGGGCCAACAAGAGACCCAGTACTTC
cdr3_aa: CASRRRLAGGQQETQYF

j_call: TRBJ1-2
v_call: TRBV7-2
d_call: .
clone_size: many
cdr3_nt: TGTGCCAGCAGGGCGGTCGATGGCTACACCTTC
cdr3_aa: CASRAVDGYTF

j_call: TRBJ2-2
v_call: TRBV7-6
d_call: .
clone_size: many
cdr3_nt: TGTGCCAGCAGCTTAGGGGGGCCTACCGGGGAGCTGTTTTTT
cdr3_aa: CASSLGGPTGELFF

j_call: TRBJ1-2
v_call: TRBV5-1
d_call: TRBD1
clone_size: .
cdr3_nt: TGCGCCAGCAGCAGCAGGGGGCCCTATGGCTACACCTTC
cdr3_aa: CASSSRGPYGYTF

j_call: TRBJ1-5
v_call: TRBV6-2/TRBV6-3
d_call: .
clone_size: many
cdr3_nt: TGTGCCAGCATGGGGGGAGGGGTTCTCAATCAGCCCCAGCATTTT
cdr3_aa: CASMGGGVLNQPQHF

j_call: TRBJ2-7
v_call: TRBV27
d_call: .
clone_size: many
cdr3_nt: TGTGCCAGCATAGGAGGCTACGAGCAGTACTTC
cdr3_aa: CASIGGYEQYF

j_call: TRBJ1-3
v_call: TRBV2
d_call: .
clone_size: .
cdr3_nt: TGTGCCAGCAGTGCTAGCCGGTCTGGAAACACCATATATTTT
cdr3_aa: CASSASRSGNTIYF

j_call: TRBJ2-7
v_call: TRBV18
d_call: TRBD2
clone_size: .
cdr3_nt: TGTGCCAGCTCACCTTCTAGCGGGGGCCACGAGCAGTACTTC
cdr3_aa: CASSPSSGGHEQYF

j_call: TRBJ2-2
v_call: TRBV5-1
d_call: TRBD1
clone_size: few
cdr3_nt: TGCGCCAGCAGCAACGGGGACAGGTTCGCGAACACCGGGGAGCTGTTTTTT
cdr3_aa: CASSNGDRFANTGELFF

j_call: TRBJ1-1
v_call: TRBV7-4
d_call: .
clone_size: many
cdr3_nt: TGTGCCAGCAGCTTCCCGAATGGGCGGGGGGCCACCCCAGAAAACACTGAAGCTTTCTTT
cdr3_aa: CASSFPNGRGATPENTEAFF

j_call: TRBJ1-2
v_call: TRBV20-1
d_call: TRBD1
clone_size: many
cdr3_nt: TGCAGTGCTAGAGCGGGACAGACTTACTATGGCTACACCTTC
cdr3_aa: CSARAGQTYYGYTF

j_call: TRBJ2-7
v_call: TRBV28
d_call: .
clone_size: .
cdr3_nt: TGTGCCAGCAGTTTGTTACCGCCGGACGTAGACTACGAGCAGTACTTC
cdr3_aa: CASSLLPPDVDYEQYF

j_call: TRBJ2-7
v_call: TRBV20-1
d_call: .
clone_size: many
cdr3_nt: TGCAGTGCACCGGGTGCTAGATTGGGCGAGCAGTACTTC
cdr3_aa: CSAPGARLGEQYF

j_call: TRBJ2-7
v_call: TRBV11-2
d_call: TRBD2
clone_size: .
cdr3_nt: TGTGCCAGCAGCTTAGACCGGGGAGGGTTCCGCCGCACTCAGTACTTC
cdr3_aa: CASSLDRGGFRRTQYF

j_call: TRBJ1-2
v_call: TRBV12-3/TRBV12-4
d_call: .
clone_size: many
cdr3_nt: TGTGCCAGCAGCCCATCCCTGAAGGGAGAGTATGGCTACACCTTC
cdr3_aa: CASSPSLKGEYGYTF

j_call: TRBJ2-2
v_call: TRBV2
d_call: .
clone_size: few
cdr3_nt: TGTGCCAGCAGTGAGGCTACGGGGCTGAACACCGGGGAGCTGGTTTTT
cdr3_aa: CASSEATGLNTGELVF

j_call: TRBJ1-2
v_call: TRBV5-8
d_call: .
clone_size: many
cdr3_nt: TGTGCCAGCAGCTTGGGGACTCGGCAAGGCTACACCTTC
cdr3_aa: CASSLGTRQGYTF

j_call: TRBJ1-2
v_call: TRBV6-2/TRBV6-3
d_call: .
clone_size: many
cdr3_nt: TGTGCCAGCAGTTACATGAGGGGATGGGACTATGGCTACACCTTC
cdr3_aa: CASSYMRGWDYGYTF

j_call: TRBJ1-5
v_call: TRBV27
d_call: .
clone_size: .
cdr3_nt: TGTGCCAGGCTGACTGGCAATCAGCCCCAGCATTTT
cdr3_aa: CARLTGNQPQHF

j_call: TRBJ2-5
v_call: TRBV3-1
d_call: .
clone_size: .
cdr3_nt: TGTGCCAGCAGCCAAGTAAAGGAGACCCAGTACTTC
cdr3_aa: CASSQVKETQYF

j_call: TRBJ1-2
v_call: TRBV10-3
d_call: .
clone_size: many
cdr3_nt: TGTGCCATCAGTGTCGAGGGGGACGTGAGCTACACCTTC
cdr3_aa: CAISVEGDVSYTF

j_call: TRBJ1-5
v_call: TRBV13
d_call: TRBD1
clone_size: .
cdr3_nt: TGTGCCAGCAGCTTCCGGGACAGGGGGCCCCCCTATAGCAATCAGCCCCAGCATTTT
cdr3_aa: CASSFRDRGPPYSNQPQHF

j_call: TRBJ1-1
v_call: TRBV6-4
d_call: TRBD1
clone_size: many
cdr3_nt: TGTGCCAGCAGGAGGGGACAGATGAACACTGAAGCTTTCTTT
cdr3_aa: CASRRGQMNTEAFF

j_call: TRBJ2-5
v_call: TRBV19
d_call: .
clone_size: .
cdr3_nt: TGTGCCAGTAGTGGAAGCTACAGGGCTTCAGTAGAGACCCAGTACTTC
cdr3_aa: CASSGSYRASVETQYF

j_call: TRBJ1-2
v_call: TRBV12-3/TRBV12-4
d_call: .
clone_size: many
cdr3_nt: TGTGCCAGCAGTTTAGAGGGGGGGCGGGACTATGGCTACACCTTC
cdr3_aa: CASSLEGGRDYGYTF

j_call: TRBJ1-5
v_call: TRBV20-1
d_call: .
clone_size: few
cdr3_nt: TGCAGTGCTCAGGACACGCAAAATCAGCCCCAGCATTTT
cdr3_aa: CSAQDTQNQPQHF

j_call: TRBJ2-7
v_call: TRBV5-5
d_call: .
clone_size: .
cdr3_nt: TGTGCCAGCAGCCTGGACCCTTCGGGGGAGCAGTACTTC
cdr3_aa: CASSLDPSGEQYF

j_call: TRBJ1-5
v_call: TRBV7-2
d_call: .
clone_size: many
cdr3_nt: TGTGCCAGCAACCCGACAGGTTATAGCAATCAGCCCCAGCATTTT
cdr3_aa: CASNPTGYSNQPQHF

j_call: TRBJ1-1
v_call: TRBV7-3
d_call: .
clone_size: many
cdr3_nt: TGTGCCAGCAGCCTTAGAGGCAGGGGAGTTGGTGCGAACACTGAAGCTTTCTTT
cdr3_aa: CASSLRGRGVGANTEAFF

j_call: TRBJ1-2
v_call: TRBV3-1
d_call: TRBD1
clone_size: few
cdr3_nt: TGTGCCAGCAGCCAAGGGCCAGTCACAGGGGCTGATGGCTACACCTTC
cdr3_aa: CASSQGPVTGADGYTF

j_call: TRBJ1-5
v_call: TRBV19
d_call: TRBD1
clone_size: many
cdr3_nt: TGTGCAAGTCAGGCAGACAGGGGGGGCATCAATCAGCCCCAGCATTTT
cdr3_aa: CASQADRGGINQPQHF

j_call: TRBJ1-2
v_call: TRBV29-1
d_call: .
clone_size: .
cdr3_nt: TGCAGCGTTGAACTGAGGAGCTATGGCTACACCTTC
cdr3_aa: CSVELRSYGYTF

j_call: TRBJ2-7
v_call: TRBV5-1
d_call: TRBD1
clone_size: many
cdr3_nt: TGCGCCAGCCGCGAGTCCCCGGCGAGGACAGGAGCCTACGAGCAGTACTTC
cdr3_aa: CASRESPARTGAYEQYF

j_call: TRBJ1-1
v_call: TRBV6-2/TRBV6-3
d_call: .
clone_size: many
cdr3_nt: TGTGCCAGCAGTTACAGCGTGTCGAACACTGAAGCTTTCTTT
cdr3_aa: CASSYSVSNTEAFF

j_call: TRBJ1-3
v_call: TRBV6-1
d_call: .
clone_size: many
cdr3_nt: TGTGCCAGCAGTGAAGCTCCGGGGGGCTCTGGAAACACCATATATTTT
cdr3_aa: CASSEAPGGSGNTIYF